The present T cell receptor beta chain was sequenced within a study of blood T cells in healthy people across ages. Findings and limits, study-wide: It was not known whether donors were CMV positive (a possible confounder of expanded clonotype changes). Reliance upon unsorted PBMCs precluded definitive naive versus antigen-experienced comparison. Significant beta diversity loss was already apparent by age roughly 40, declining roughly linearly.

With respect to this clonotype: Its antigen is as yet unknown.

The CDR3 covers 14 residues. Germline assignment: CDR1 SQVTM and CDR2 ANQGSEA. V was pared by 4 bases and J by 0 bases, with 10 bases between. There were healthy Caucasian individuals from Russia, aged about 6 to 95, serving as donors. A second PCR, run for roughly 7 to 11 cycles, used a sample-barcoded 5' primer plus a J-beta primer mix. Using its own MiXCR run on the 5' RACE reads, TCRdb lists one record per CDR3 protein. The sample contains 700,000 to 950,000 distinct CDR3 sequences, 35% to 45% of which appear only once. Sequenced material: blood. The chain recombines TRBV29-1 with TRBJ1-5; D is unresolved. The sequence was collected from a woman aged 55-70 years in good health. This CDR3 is CSVGEQNSNQPQHF. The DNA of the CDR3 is TGCAGCGTTGGGGAACAGAATAGCAATCAGCCCCAGCATTTT.